These T cell receptor beta chains were read from a single sample in a study of shared clonotypes between healthy human individuals. TCRdb keeps only in-frame clones here, not all; method: immunoSEQ multiplex PCR. The table records about 1.1 million clones, 77% of them present only once. The sequencing input was memory CD4+ T cells from PBMCs. These receptors were taken from a man between 18 and 29 years old in good health. Some clones in this sample may be carry-over from other donors' samples. The CDR3 runs from the conserved cysteine through the conserved F or W. A D gene is named only where the DNA matches it firmly. Clone sizes are given selectively: once, few, many, or a class where the clone is expanded.

v_call: TRBV7-2; d_call: -; clone_size: -; j_call: TRBJ2-1; cdr3_aa: CASSLRWGAGLRDEQFF; cdr3_nt: TGTGCCAGCAGCTTACGATGGGGGGCAGGGCTTCGTGATGAGCAGTTCTTC
v_call: TRBV28; d_call: -; clone_size: -; j_call: TRBJ1-5; cdr3_aa: CASSLYGHSNQPQHF; cdr3_nt: TGTGCCAGCAGTTTATACGGTCATAGCAATCAGCCCCAGCATTTT
v_call: TRBV5-1; d_call: -; clone_size: many; j_call: TRBJ1-1; cdr3_aa: CASSPPDGVKTEAFF; cdr3_nt: TGCGCCAGCAGCCCCCCGGATGGGGTGAAGACTGAAGCTTTCTTT
v_call: TRBV27; d_call: TRBD1; clone_size: -; j_call: TRBJ1-1; cdr3_aa: CASSPARRDRGTEAFF; cdr3_nt: TGTGCCAGCAGTCCCGCACGCCGGGACAGGGGCACTGAAGCTTTCTTT
v_call: TRBV19; d_call: -; clone_size: -; j_call: TRBJ2-1; cdr3_aa: CASSISVGGNEQFF; cdr3_nt: TGTGCCAGTAGTATAAGTGTCGGAGGCAATGAGCAGTTCTTC
v_call: TRBV28; d_call: TRBD1; clone_size: -; j_call: TRBJ2-4; cdr3_aa: CASSLGTVLAKNIQYF; cdr3_nt: TGTGCCAGCAGTTTGGGGACAGTCTTAGCCAAAAACATTCAGTACTTC
v_call: TRBV30; d_call: -; clone_size: few; j_call: TRBJ1-5; cdr3_aa: CAWADRWNQPQHF; cdr3_nt: TGTGCCTGGGCTGACAGGTGGAATCAGCCCCAGCATTTT
v_call: TRBV5-4; d_call: -; clone_size: -; j_call: TRBJ1-5; cdr3_aa: CASSSQGVDGPQHF; cdr3_nt: TGTGCCAGCAGCTCCCAGGGAGTTGATGGGCCCCAGCATTTT
v_call: TRBV7-2; d_call: -; clone_size: -; j_call: TRBJ1-1; cdr3_aa: CASSLVRDTEAFF; cdr3_nt: TGTGCCAGCAGCTTAGTTAGGGACACTGAAGCTTTCTTT
v_call: TRBV7-9; d_call: -; clone_size: -; j_call: TRBJ1-2; cdr3_aa: CASSSHGPEGYGYTF; cdr3_nt: TGTGCCAGCAGCTCTCATGGGCCTGAGGGCTATGGCTACACCTTC
v_call: TRBV5-6; d_call: TRBD1; clone_size: few; j_call: TRBJ1-2; cdr3_aa: CASSPTGAGGIYGYTF; cdr3_nt: TGTGCCAGCAGCCCCACGGGGGCAGGGGGCATCTATGGCTACACCTTC